The rows below give T cell receptor beta chains drawn from one sample of a study of T cells after yellow fever vaccination. A single record per CDR3 protein comes from TCRdb applying MiXCR to the 5' RACE reads. The repertoire holds about 310,000 distinct CDR3 sequences, with approximately 3.9% as singletons. Source: PBMCs, taken on the day of the yellow fever booster vaccination. Receptors were obtained from a man younger than 30 who received the YFV17D yellow fever vaccine. CDR3s include the opening cysteine and the closing phenylalanine or tryptophan. Fields, in order: clone size, V gene, J gene, D gene, CDR3 protein, CDR3 DNA. D genes are given only for firm matches. Clone size is stated in some rows and not others, as once, few, many or a class when expanded.

size: many; V: TRBV12-3/TRBV12-4; J: TRBJ2-3; D: NA; CDR3: CASSLRTGTDTQYF; DNA: TGTGCCAGCAGTTTACGGACAGGCACAGATACGCAGTATTTT
size: many; V: TRBV6-2/TRBV6-3; J: TRBJ1-1; D: TRBD1; CDR3: CASSPRTGPSQGEAFF; DNA: TGTGCCAGCAGTCCCCGGACAGGGCCAAGTCAGGGTGAAGCTTTCTTT
size: NA; V: TRBV5-1; J: TRBJ2-3; D: TRBD2; CDR3: CASSLALTSGRSDTQYF; DNA: TGCGCCAGCAGCTTGGCCTTAACTAGCGGGAGATCAGATACGCAGTATTTT
size: NA; V: TRBV6-5; J: TRBJ2-7; D: TRBD2; CDR3: CASSYSPGTSSEQYF; DNA: TGTGCCAGCAGTTACTCCCCCGGGACTAGCTCCGAGCAGTACTTC
size: many; V: TRBV4-3; J: TRBJ2-2; D: NA; CDR3: CASSQGPGVGELFF; DNA: TGCGCCAGCAGCCAAGGGCCGGGGGTCGGGGAGCTGTTTTTT
size: few; V: TRBV3-1; J: TRBJ2-3; D: TRBD2; CDR3: CASTGREGDTQYF; DNA: TGTGCCAGCACCGGACGGGAGGGGGATACGCAGTATTTT
size: NA; V: TRBV19; J: TRBJ2-3; D: NA; CDR3: CASTLAGLQDTQYF; DNA: TGTGCCAGTACCCTCGCAGGGCTGCAAGATACGCAGTATTTT
size: many; V: TRBV6-5; J: TRBJ2-7; D: NA; CDR3: CASRWTVNSYEQYF; DNA: TGTGCCAGCAGATGGACAGTCAATTCCTACGAGCAGTACTTC
size: NA; V: TRBV20-1; J: TRBJ2-1; D: NA; CDR3: CSARPASDEQFF; DNA: TGCAGTGCTAGACCGGCTAGCGATGAGCAGTTCTTC
size: many; V: TRBV7-6; J: TRBJ1-6; D: NA; CDR3: CASSPLSGENSPLHF; DNA: TGTGCCAGCAGCCCACTTTCGGGGGAGAATTCACCCCTCCACTTT
size: many; V: TRBV5-1; J: TRBJ2-1; D: NA; CDR3: CASSSEPGGTVSEQFF; DNA: TGCGCCAGCAGCTCCGAACCGGGCGGGACAGTCAGTGAGCAGTTCTTC
size: NA; V: TRBV30; J: TRBJ1-1; D: NA; CDR3: CACSDRYTEAFF; DNA: TGTGCCTGCTCAGACAGGTACACTGAAGCTTTCTTT
size: many; V: TRBV4-1; J: TRBJ2-1; D: NA; CDR3: CASSVGGVYNEQFF; DNA: TGCGCCAGCAGCGTCGGGGGAGTCTACAATGAGCAGTTCTTC
size: few; V: TRBV5-1; J: TRBJ2-5; D: TRBD1; CDR3: CASSGGTGQETQYF; DNA: TGCGCCAGCAGCGGCGGGACAGGTCAAGAGACCCAGTACTTC
size: many; V: TRBV11-2; J: TRBJ2-3; D: TRBD1; CDR3: CASSPHQGQGKLEQADTQYF; DNA: TGTGCCAGCAGCCCGCATCAGGGACAGGGGAAGCTGGAGCAAGCAGATACGCAGTATTTT
size: few; V: TRBV11-2; J: TRBJ1-2; D: TRBD1; CDR3: CASARGLEADGYTF; DNA: TGTGCCAGCGCCAGGGGGCTCGAGGCCGATGGCTACACCTTC
size: many; V: TRBV25-1; J: TRBJ1-2; D: NA; CDR3: CASSRIPGDGYTF; DNA: TGTGCCAGCAGCCGAATCCCAGGGGATGGCTACACCTTC
size: many; V: TRBV5-6; J: TRBJ1-2; D: TRBD1; CDR3: CASSVGQGRNYGYTF; DNA: TGTGCCAGCAGCGTGGGACAGGGGAGGAACTATGGCTACACCTTC
size: many; V: TRBV10-2; J: TRBJ1-6; D: NA; CDR3: CAPPGRLYNSPLHF; DNA: TGCGCCCCCCCAGGACGGCTTTATAATTCACCCCTCCACTTT
size: NA; V: TRBV12-3/TRBV12-4; J: TRBJ2-5; D: TRBD1; CDR3: CASSFARPPGGETQYF; DNA: TGTGCCAGCAGTTTCGCTAGACCGCCAGGGGGAGAGACCCAGTACTTC
size: NA; V: TRBV2; J: TRBJ2-1; D: NA; CDR3: CASSVVDRFVF; DNA: TGTGCCAGCAGTGTTGTGGACCGCTTCGTCTTC
size: NA; V: TRBV3-1; J: TRBJ1-1; D: NA; CDR3: CASSEGVGDTEAFF; DNA: TGTGCCAGCAGCGAAGGGGTTGGCGACACTGAAGCTTTCTTT
size: few; V: TRBV5-1; J: TRBJ2-1; D: TRBD2; CDR3: CASSLAGLAGGPGEQFF; DNA: TGCGCCAGCAGCTTGGCCGGGCTAGCGGGGGGGCCAGGTGAGCAGTTCTTC
size: many; V: TRBV20-1; J: TRBJ2-7; D: TRBD2; CDR3: CSARGLAVSYEQYF; DNA: TGCAGTGCTAGGGGCCTAGCGGTCTCCTACGAGCAGTACTTC
size: many; V: TRBV5-1; J: TRBJ2-3; D: NA; CDR3: CASSFHEGWAADTQYF; DNA: TGCGCCAGCAGCTTCCATGAGGGGTGGGCCGCAGATACGCAGTATTTT